Listed below are T cell receptor beta chains from one sample, sequenced in a study of Ad26.COV2.S vaccination and SARS-CoV-2 variants. Repertoires were generated with immunoSEQ multiplex PCR, while TCRdb's copy carries only in-frame clones and drops some. The sample carries about 400,000 clones, around 82% recorded once. Sequences were derived from peripheral blood, sampled in a trial of Ad26.COV2.S vaccine versus placebo. The receptor set was obtained from a person aged 18-60 years who received the Ad26.COV2.S COVID-19 vaccine or a placebo. CDR3s include the opening cysteine and the closing phenylalanine or tryptophan. The D gene is left open where the match is weak.

CDR3 protein | V gene | D gene | J gene
CASSTKVSSYEQYF | TRBV6-5 | . | TRBJ2-7
CASNGDRVATNEKLFF | TRBV6-6 | TRBD1 | TRBJ1-4
CAISESFGRGNQPQHF | TRBV10-3 | . | TRBJ1-5
CASRRDRAGTEAFF | TRBV27 | TRBD1 | TRBJ1-1
CASSGNRGRWTGELFF | TRBV19 | TRBD1 | TRBJ2-2
CASILAGDTFNEDTQYF | TRBV19 | TRBD2 | TRBJ2-3
CASSSSGGWETQYF | TRBV7-8 | TRBD1 | TRBJ2-5
CASSLRDRGPYEQYF | TRBV19 | TRBD1 | TRBJ2-7
CASSLQQRTQETQYF | TRBV7-9 | . | TRBJ2-5
CATRGGGEKLFF | TRBV11-2 | . | TRBJ1-4
CAWSTEGNQPQHF | TRBV30 | . | TRBJ1-5
CASRAGLASPSSYNEQFF | TRBV5-4 | TRBD2 | TRBJ2-1
CASSRERGAYQETQYF | TRBV2 | TRBD2 | TRBJ2-5
CATEPKGRDTEAFF | TRBV25-1 | . | TRBJ1-1
CARSLGQGQGYEQYF | TRBV5-3 | TRBD1 | TRBJ2-7
CASSSGTVTPTEAFF | TRBV21-1 | . | TRBJ1-1
CASSPGGGGGGYTF | TRBV13 | . | TRBJ1-2
CASSMRTGTNQPQHF | TRBV19 | . | TRBJ1-5
CASSQRRDQAFF | TRBV11-2 | . | TRBJ1-1
CASSTRTSGGAGGTDTQYF | TRBV4-2 | TRBD2 | TRBJ2-3
CASSLAGTDSRAFF | TRBV5-5 | TRBD1 | TRBJ1-1
CASSLSGGQPQHF | TRBV7-6 | . | TRBJ1-5
CASSVGTGDTQYF | TRBV10-2 | . | TRBJ2-3
CASSPHVAGVGNEQFF | TRBV7-9 | TRBD2 | TRBJ2-1
CASSLVVPNTEAFF | TRBV7-2 | . | TRBJ1-1